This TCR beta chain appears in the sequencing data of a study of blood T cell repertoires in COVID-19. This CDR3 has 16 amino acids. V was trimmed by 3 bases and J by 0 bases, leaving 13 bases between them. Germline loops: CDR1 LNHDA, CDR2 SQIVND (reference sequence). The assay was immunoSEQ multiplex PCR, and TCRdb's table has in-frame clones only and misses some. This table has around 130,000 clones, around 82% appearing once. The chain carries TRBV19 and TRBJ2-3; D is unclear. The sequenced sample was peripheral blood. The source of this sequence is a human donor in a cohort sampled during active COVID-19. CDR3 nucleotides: TGTGCCAGTAGTATTCACATTGCCCTGAGCACAGATACGCAGTATTTT. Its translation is CASSIHIALSTDTQYF.